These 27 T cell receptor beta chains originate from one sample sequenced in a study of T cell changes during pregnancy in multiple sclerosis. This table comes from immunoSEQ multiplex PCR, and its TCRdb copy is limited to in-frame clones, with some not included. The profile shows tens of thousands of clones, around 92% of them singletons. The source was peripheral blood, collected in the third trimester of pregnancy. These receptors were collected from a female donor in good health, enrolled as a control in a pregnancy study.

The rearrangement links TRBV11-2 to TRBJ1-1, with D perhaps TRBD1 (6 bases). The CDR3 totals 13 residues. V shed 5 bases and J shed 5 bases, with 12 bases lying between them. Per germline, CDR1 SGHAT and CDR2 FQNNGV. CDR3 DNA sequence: TGTGCCAGCAGCCCCACAGGGTTGACTGAAGCTTTCTTT. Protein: CASSPTGLTEAFF.

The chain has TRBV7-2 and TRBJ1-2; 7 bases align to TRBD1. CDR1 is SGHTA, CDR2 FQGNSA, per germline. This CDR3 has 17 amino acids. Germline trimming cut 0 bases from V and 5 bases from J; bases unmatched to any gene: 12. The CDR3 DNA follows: TGTGCCAGCAGCTTAGCGGGGACACAGGGGCTCTCATATGGCTACACCTTC. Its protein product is CASSLAGTQGLSYGYTF.

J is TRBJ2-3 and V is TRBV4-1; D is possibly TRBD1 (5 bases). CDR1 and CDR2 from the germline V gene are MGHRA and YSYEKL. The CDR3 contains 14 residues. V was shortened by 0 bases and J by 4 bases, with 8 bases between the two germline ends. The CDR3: CASSQDRAADTQYF. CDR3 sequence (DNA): TGCGCCAGCAGCCAAGACAGGGCAGCAGATACGCAGTATTTT.

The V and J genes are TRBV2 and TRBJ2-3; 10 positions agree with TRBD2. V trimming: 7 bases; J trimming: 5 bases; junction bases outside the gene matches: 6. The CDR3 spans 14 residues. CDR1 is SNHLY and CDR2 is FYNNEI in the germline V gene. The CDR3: CASNGAGGLDTQYF. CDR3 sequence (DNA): TGTGCCAGCAACGGAGCGGGGGGGCTAGATACGCAGTATTTT. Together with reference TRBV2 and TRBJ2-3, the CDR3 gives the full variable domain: EPEVTQTPSHQVTQMGQEVILRCVPISNHLYFYWYRQILGQKVEFLVSFYNNEISEKSEIFDDQFSVERPDGSNFTLKIRSTKLEDSAMYFCASNGAGGLDTQYFGPGTRLTVL.

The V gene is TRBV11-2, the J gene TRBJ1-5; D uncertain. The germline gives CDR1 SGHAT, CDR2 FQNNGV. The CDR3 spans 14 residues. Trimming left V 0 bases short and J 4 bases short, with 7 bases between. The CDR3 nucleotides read TGTGCCAGCAGCTTAGAGCCAGAAAATCAGCCCCAGCATTTT. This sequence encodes CASSLEPENQPQHF.

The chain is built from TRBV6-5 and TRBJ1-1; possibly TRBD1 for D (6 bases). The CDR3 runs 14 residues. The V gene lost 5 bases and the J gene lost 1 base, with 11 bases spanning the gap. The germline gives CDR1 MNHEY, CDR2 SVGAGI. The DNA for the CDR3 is TGTGCCAGCAGTCTAGACAGGAAGAACACTGAAGCTTTCTTT. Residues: CASSLDRKNTEAFF.

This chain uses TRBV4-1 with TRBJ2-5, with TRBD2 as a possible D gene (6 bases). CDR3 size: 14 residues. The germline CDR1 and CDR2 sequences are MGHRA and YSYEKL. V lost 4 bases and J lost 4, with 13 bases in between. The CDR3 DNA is TGCGCCAGCAGCCCCGTGACTAGTCCAGAGACCCAGTACTTC. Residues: CASSPVTSPETQYF.

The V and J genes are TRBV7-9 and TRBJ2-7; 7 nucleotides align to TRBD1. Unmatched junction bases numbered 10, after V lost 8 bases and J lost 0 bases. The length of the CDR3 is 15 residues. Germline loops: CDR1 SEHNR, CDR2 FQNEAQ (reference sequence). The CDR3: CASQMTGTYSYEQYF. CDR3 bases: TGTGCCAGCCAAATGACAGGGACATACTCCTACGAGCAGTACTTC.

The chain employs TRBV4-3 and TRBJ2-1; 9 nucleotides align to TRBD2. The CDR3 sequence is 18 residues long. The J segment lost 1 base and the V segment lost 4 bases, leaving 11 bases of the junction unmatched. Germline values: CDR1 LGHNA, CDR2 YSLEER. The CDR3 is CASSPSGASGMSYNEQFF. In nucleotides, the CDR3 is TGCGCCAGCAGCCCCAGTGGGGCTAGCGGGATGTCCTACAATGAGCAGTTCTTC.

DNA of the CDR3: TGTGCCAGCAGGTGGAGGGGAGCTGGCTACACCTTC. Residues: CASRWRGAGYTF. The V gene is TRBV5-8, the J gene TRBJ1-2, with TRBD1 as a possible D gene (5 bases). V lost 5 bases and J lost 7, with 12 bases in between. Germline CDR1 reads SGHTS; CDR2 reads YDEGEE. The CDR3 spans 12 residues.

DNA of the CDR3: TGTGCCAGCAGCTTTGGGTCAGGACAGCCCCAGCATTTT. Translation: CASSFGSGQPQHF. The chain uses TRBV5-4 and TRBJ1-5; D gene unclear. With 2 bases removed from V and 7 bases from J, the gap between germline ends came to 10 bases. CDR1 and CDR2 from the germline V gene are SGHNT and YYREEE (reference sequence). The CDR3 runs to 13 residues.

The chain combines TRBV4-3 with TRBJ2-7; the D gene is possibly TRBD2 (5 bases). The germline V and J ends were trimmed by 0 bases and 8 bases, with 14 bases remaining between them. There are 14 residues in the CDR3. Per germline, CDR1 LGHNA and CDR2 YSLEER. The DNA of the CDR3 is TGCGCCAGCAGCCAAGATGGGCTAGCACAGCAGCAGTACTTC. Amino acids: CASSQDGLAQQQYF.

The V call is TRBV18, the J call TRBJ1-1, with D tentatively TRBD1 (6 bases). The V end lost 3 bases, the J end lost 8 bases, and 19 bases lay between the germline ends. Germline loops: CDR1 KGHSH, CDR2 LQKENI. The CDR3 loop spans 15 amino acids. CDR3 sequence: CASSPRPGGQMEAFF. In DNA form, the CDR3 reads TGTGCCAGCTCACCGCGCCCGGGGGGCCAGATGGAAGCTTTCTTT.

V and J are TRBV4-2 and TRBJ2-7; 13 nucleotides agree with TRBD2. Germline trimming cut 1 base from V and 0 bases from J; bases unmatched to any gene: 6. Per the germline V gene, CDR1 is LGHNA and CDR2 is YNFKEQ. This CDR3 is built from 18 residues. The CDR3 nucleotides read TGTGCCAGCAGCCAAGGGACTAGCGGGAGCCTTTACTCCTACGAGCAGTACTTC. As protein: CASSQGTSGSLYSYEQYF.

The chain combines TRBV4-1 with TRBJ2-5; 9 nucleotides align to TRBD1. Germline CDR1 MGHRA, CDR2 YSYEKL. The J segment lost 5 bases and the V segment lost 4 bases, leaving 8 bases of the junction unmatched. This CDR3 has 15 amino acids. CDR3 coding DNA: TGCGCCAGCAGCCTGGACAGGGGCCCGGGGGAGACCCAGTACTTC. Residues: CASSLDRGPGETQYF.

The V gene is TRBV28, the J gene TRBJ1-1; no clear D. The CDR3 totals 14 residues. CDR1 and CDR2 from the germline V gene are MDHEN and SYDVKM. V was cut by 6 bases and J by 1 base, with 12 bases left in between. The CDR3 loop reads CASSPRSGNTEAFF. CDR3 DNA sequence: TGTGCCAGCAGCCCTAGGTCCGGGAACACTGAAGCTTTCTTT.

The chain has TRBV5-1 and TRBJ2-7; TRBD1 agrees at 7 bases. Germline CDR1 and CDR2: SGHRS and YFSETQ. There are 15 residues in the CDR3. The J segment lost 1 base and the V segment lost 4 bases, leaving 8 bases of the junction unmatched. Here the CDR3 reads CASSLQGVGSYEQYF. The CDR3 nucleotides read TGCGCCAGCAGCCTGCAGGGGGTCGGATCCTACGAGCAGTACTTC.

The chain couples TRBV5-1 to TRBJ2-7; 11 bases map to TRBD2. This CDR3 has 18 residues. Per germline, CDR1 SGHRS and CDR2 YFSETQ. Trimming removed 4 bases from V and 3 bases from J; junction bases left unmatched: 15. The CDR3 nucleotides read TGCGCCAGCAGCCAGGGACTAGCGGATGCCCAGCGCCTCTACGAGCAGTACTTC. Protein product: CASSQGLADAQRLYEQYF.

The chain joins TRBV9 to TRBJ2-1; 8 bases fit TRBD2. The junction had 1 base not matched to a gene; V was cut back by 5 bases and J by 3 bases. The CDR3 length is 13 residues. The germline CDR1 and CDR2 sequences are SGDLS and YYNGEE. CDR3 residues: CASSTSGYNEQFF. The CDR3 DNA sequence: TGTGCCAGCAGTACTAGCGGCTACAATGAGCAGTTCTTC.

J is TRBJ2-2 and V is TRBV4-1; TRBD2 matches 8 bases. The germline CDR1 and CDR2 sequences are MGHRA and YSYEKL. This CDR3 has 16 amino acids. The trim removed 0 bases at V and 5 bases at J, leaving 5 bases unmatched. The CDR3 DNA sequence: TGCGCCAGCAGCCAAGATGGCGGGGGGCTTACCGGGGAGCTGTTTTTT. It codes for CASSQDGGGLTGELFF.

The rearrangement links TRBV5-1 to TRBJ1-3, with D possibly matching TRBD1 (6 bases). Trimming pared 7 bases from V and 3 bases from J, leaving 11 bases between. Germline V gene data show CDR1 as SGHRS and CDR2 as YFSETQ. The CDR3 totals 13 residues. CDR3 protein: CASGMTGGNTIYF. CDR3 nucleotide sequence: TGCGCCAGCGGAATGACAGGTGGAAACACCATATATTTT. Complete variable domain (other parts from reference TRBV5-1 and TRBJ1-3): KAGVTQTPRYLIKTRGQQVTLSCSPISGHRSVSWYQQTPGQGLQFLFEYFSETQRNKGNFPGRFSGRQFSNSRSEMNVSTLELGDSALYLCASGMTGGNTIYFGEGSWLTVV.

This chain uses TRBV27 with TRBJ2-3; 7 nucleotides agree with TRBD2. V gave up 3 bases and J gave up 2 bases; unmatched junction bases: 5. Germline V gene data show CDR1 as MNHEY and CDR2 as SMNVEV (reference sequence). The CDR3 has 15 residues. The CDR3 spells CASSLKGRDTDTQYF. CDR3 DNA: TGTGCCAGCAGTTTGAAGGGGAGGGACACAGATACGCAGTATTTT.

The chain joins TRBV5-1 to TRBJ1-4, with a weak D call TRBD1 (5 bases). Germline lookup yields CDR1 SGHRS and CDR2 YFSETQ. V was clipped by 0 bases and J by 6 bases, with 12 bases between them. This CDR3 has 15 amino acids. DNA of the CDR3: TGCGCCAGCAGCTTGGCGGCAGGGATAGATGAAAAACTGTTTTTT. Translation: CASSLAAGIDEKLFF. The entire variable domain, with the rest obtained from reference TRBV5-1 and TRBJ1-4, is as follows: KAGVTQTPRYLIKTRGQQVTLSCSPISGHRSVSWYQQTPGQGLQFLFEYFSETQRNKGNFPGRFSGRQFSNSRSEMNVSTLELGDSALYLCASSLAAGIDEKLFFGSGTQLSVL.

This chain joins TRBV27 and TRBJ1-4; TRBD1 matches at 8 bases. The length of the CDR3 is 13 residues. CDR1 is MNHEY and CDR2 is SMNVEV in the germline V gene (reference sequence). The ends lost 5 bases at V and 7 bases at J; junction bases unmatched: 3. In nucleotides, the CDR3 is TGTGCCAGCAGTCCGGGACAGGTTGAAAAACTGTTTTTT. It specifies CASSPGQVEKLFF.

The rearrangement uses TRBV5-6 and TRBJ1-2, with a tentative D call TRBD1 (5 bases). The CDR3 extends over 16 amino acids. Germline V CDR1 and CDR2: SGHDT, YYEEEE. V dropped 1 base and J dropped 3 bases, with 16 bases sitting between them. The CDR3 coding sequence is TGTGCCAGCAGCTTGACCACAGGAGTAGGGGACTATGGCTACACCTTC. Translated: CASSLTTGVGDYGYTF.

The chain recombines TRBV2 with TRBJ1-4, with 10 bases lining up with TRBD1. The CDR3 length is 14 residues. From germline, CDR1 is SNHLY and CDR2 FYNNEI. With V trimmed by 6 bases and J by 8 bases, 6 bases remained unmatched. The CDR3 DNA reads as TGTGCCAGCAGCGATAAGACAGGGGGCGAAAAACTGTTTTTT. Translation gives CASSDKTGGEKLFF.

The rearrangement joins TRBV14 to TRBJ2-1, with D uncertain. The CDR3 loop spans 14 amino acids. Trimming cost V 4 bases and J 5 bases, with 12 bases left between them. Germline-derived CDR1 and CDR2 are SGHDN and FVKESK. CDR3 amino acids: CASSLRLVDNEQFF. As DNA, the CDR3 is TGTGCCAGCAGCCTACGACTGGTAGACAATGAGCAGTTCTTC.